Given below is one T cell receptor (beta chain) in context. The antigen is not known. Primers used in a second PCR of roughly 7 to 11 cycles were a sample-barcoded 5' primer and a J-beta primer mix. TCRdb re-derived calls from the 5' RACE reads in MiXCR, one entry per CDR3 protein. The data contain roughly 680,000 distinct CDR3 sequences, 45% to 60% of them singletons. The sample belongs to a study of blood T cells in healthy people across ages. Looking at the study overall: About one barcoded beta molecule per two T cells was captured by template switching. Regarding the study as a whole: The long-lived group displayed more naive CD4+ cells, plus higher diversity, than the aged donors did. Shifts in expanded clonotypes may have been confounded by donor CMV status, which was unknown.

Germline lookup yields CDR1 SGHVS and CDR2 FNYEAQ. The CDR3 is 15 residues long. Approximately 9 milliliters of peripheral blood were drawn from each donor into EDTA-treated tubes. Specimen: blood. The clonotype was recovered from a woman older than 75 in good health. The chain couples TRBV7-6 to TRBJ2-5; 10 bases are a match to TRBD1. The J call may be in error: the DNA end matches TRBJ2-7 better. CDR3 nucleotides: TGTGCCAGCAGCCGGACAGGGGGGTCCTTCGGCGAGCAGTACTTC. Translation: CASSRTGGSFGEQYF.